Listed below are T cell receptor beta chains from one sample, sequenced in a study of PD-L1 blockade in urothelial cancer. Some clones are missing from TCRdb's copy, which holds only in-frame ones; the method was immunoSEQ multiplex PCR. The sample includes more than 90,000 clones, 75% to 95% of them seen just once. The sample was PBMCs, taken around atezolizumab (anti-PD-L1) treatment. These receptors were obtained from a man aged 60-69 years with urothelial cancer. Each CDR3 is given with its conserved first and last residue. Fields, in order: V gene, J gene, clone size, D gene, CDR3 protein, CDR3 DNA. D genes are given only for firm matches. Size is omitted from some rows. Given values are once, few, many or a class for expanded clones.

>TRBV5-1|TRBJ1-4|-|-
CASSPGGLRTEKLFF
TGCGCCAGCAGCCCGGGAGGTCTTCGTACCGAAAAACTGTTTTTT
>TRBV7-9|TRBJ2-5|few|-
CASSLGRETQYF
TGTGCCAGCAGCTTAGGTCGGGAGACCCAGTACTTC
>TRBV23-1|TRBJ2-1|once|-
CASSLVRSDLSYNEQFF
TGCGCCAGCAGCCTAGTTCGGAGCGACTTATCCTACAATGAGCAGTTCTTC
>TRBV18|TRBJ1-2|-|TRBD1
CASSPGRGPGYTF
TGTGCCAGCTCACCAGGTAGGGGGCCTGGCTACACCTTC
>TRBV29-1|TRBJ2-5|-|TRBD2
CSVDGGVAETQYF
TGCAGCGTTGATGGGGGGGTAGCAGAGACCCAGTACTTC
>TRBV19|TRBJ1-1|-|-
CATAPAGGAKIAFF
TGTGCCACCGCCCCGGCGGGGGGGGCGAAGATAGCTTTCTTT
>TRBV4-2|TRBJ2-3|-|TRBD2
CASSQGGLAGGQLDTQYF
TGTGCCAGCAGCCAAGGCGGCCTAGCGGGGGGGCAGTTAGATACGCAGTATTTT
>TRBV7-9|TRBJ2-3|-|-
CASSLNEGSIADTQYF
TGTGCCAGCAGCTTAAATGAGGGTTCGATCGCAGATACGCAGTATTTT
>TRBV4-2|TRBJ2-1|-|-
CASSQAAGNDEQFF
TGTGCCAGCAGCCAAGCGGCAGGGAACGATGAGCAGTTCTTC
>TRBV21-1|TRBJ1-5|-|-
CASSKVPRDTPSNQPQHF
TGTGCCAGCAGCAAAGTGCCCCGGGACACTCCTAGCAATCAGCCCCAGCATTTT
>TRBV7-6|TRBJ1-4|-|-
CASSLAQGGNEKLFF
TGTGCCAGCAGCTTAGCTCAGGGTGGGAATGAAAAACTGTTTTTT
>TRBV4-2|TRBJ2-7|-|TRBD1
CASSQGTGLSYEQYF
TGTGCCAGCAGCCAAGGGACAGGGCTTTCCTACGAGCAGTACTTC
>TRBV28|TRBJ1-1|-|TRBD1
CASSSIQGVNTEAFF
TGTGCCAGCAGTTCAATCCAGGGGGTTAACACTGAAGCTTTCTTT
>TRBV15|TRBJ2-2|-|TRBD1
CATSRVEGTGSTGELFF
TGTGCCACCAGCAGAGTGGAGGGGACAGGGTCCACCGGGGAGCTGTTTTTT
>TRBV5-1|TRBJ2-7|-|TRBD2
CASSLGAGTSLYEQYF
TGCGCCAGCAGCTTGGGCGCCGGGACTAGCCTCTACGAGCAGTACTTC
>TRBV18|TRBJ2-1|-|-
CASSPEGGPPSYNEQFF
TGTGCCAGCTCACCAGAAGGCGGCCCCCCCTCCTACAATGAGCAGTTCTTC
>TRBV9|TRBJ2-7|-|-
CASSAEDGRDEQYF
TGTGCCAGCAGCGCAGAGGATGGCAGGGACGAGCAGTACTTC
>TRBV4-3|TRBJ1-2|-|TRBD1
CASSQGDRGNYGYTF
TGCGCCAGCAGCCAGGGTGACAGGGGTAACTATGGCTACACCTTC
>TRBV5-4|TRBJ2-1|-|TRBD2
CASSLGGGSYNEQFF
TGTGCCAGCAGCTTGGGCGGGGGCTCCTACAATGAGCAGTTCTTC
>TRBV18|TRBJ1-3|-|-
CASSPETGSGNTIYF
TGTGCCAGCTCACCTGAGACAGGTTCAGGAAACACCATATATTTT
>TRBV27|TRBJ2-5|-|TRBD1
CASSLGRGLGETQYF
TGTGCCAGCAGTTTGGGCAGGGGGCTAGGCGAGACCCAGTACTTC
>TRBV6-5|TRBJ2-7|-|TRBD2
CASRGGGSYEQYF
TGTGCCAGTCGGGGCGGGGGCTCCTACGAGCAGTACTTC
>TRBV5-1|TRBJ1-4|-|TRBD1
CASSLAVTGAPVEKLFF
TGCGCCAGCAGCTTGGCTGTGACAGGGGCCCCCGTCGAAAAACTGTTTTTT